One and the same sample provided the 21 T cell receptor beta chains below, sequenced in a study of identical twins. TCRdb itself ran the 5' RACE reads through MiXCR, one entry per CDR3 protein. The sample lists 520,000 or so distinct CDR3 sequences; approximately 22% were seen once. The data also belong to a second study, concerning T cells expressing NK-cell markers.

The sample comprised CD4+ T cells sorted from blood. The source of these receptors is a young woman in good health.

In its sample, this clonotype was seen many times. The V and J genes are TRBV20-1 and TRBJ2-3, with D possibly being TRBD2 (5 bases). The CDR3 sequence is 13 residues long. Trimming shortened V by 1 base and J by 6 bases, and 11 bases separated the two germline ends. Germline V lookup: CDR1 DFQATT, CDR2 SNEGSKA (reference sequence). The CDR3 here is CSARVGGSDTQYF. For the CDR3, the DNA is TGCAGTGCTAGAGTCGGAGGCAGCGATACGCAGTATTTT.

This clonotype was observed at least ten times. The genes are TRBV5-5 and TRBJ2-7, with D tentatively TRBD2 (6 bases). The V and J ends lost 5 bases and 3 bases respectively, with 15 bases between them. Germline CDR1 and CDR2: SGHKS and YYEKEE (reference sequence). CDR3 length: 14 residues. The CDR3 loop reads CASSYSQGGYEQYF. The CDR3 DNA sequence: TGTGCCAGCAGTTACTCGCAGGGAGGCTACGAGCAGTACTTC.

This clonotype showed up just a few times. V is TRBV20-1 and J is TRBJ1-5; TRBD1 aligns across 9 bases. J was trimmed by 7 bases and V by 3 bases; bases with no gene match: 7. This CDR3 is built from 14 residues. Looked up from germline, CDR1 is DFQATT and CDR2 is SNEGSKA (reference sequence). CDR3 amino acids: CSASKTGGFQPQHF. For the CDR3, the DNA is TGCAGTGCTAGCAAAACAGGGGGCTTCCAGCCCCAGCATTTT.

This clonotype was picked up a small number of times. The V gene is TRBV5-1, the J gene TRBJ2-7, with 10 bases identical to TRBD1. The CDR3 totals 15 residues. Germline V gene sequence: CDR1 SGHRS, CDR2 YFSETQ. V lost 6 bases and J lost 2; bases outside the gene matches: 8. CDR3 protein: CASTDPTGGTYEQYF. As DNA, the CDR3 is TGCGCCAGCACCGACCCGACAGGGGGCACCTACGAGCAGTACTTC.

The V gene is TRBV2, the J gene TRBJ2-7; D perhaps matches TRBD2 (5 bases). Germline values: CDR1 SNHLY, CDR2 FYNNEI. The CDR3 extends over 15 amino acids. With 3 bases removed from V and 1 base from J, the gap between germline ends came to 13 bases. In DNA, the CDR3 is TGTGCCAGCAGTGAGGGTACTAGTAGGTCCTACGAGCAGTACTTC. Encoded protein: CASSEGTSRSYEQYF.

This clonotype showed up just a few times. This chain connects TRBV15 to TRBJ2-1, with D tentatively TRBD1 (7 bases). With 6 bases removed from V and 7 bases from J, the gap between germline ends came to 13 bases. The CDR3 runs 13 residues. Germline values: CDR1 LNHNV, CDR2 YYDKDF (reference sequence). The CDR3 spells CATSQGGRNEQFF. The CDR3 nucleotides read TGTGCCACCAGTCAGGGGGGTAGGAATGAGCAGTTCTTC. Full variable domain (rest looked up from reference TRBV15 and TRBJ2-1): DAMVIQNPRYQVTQFGKPVTLSCSQTLNHNVMYWYQQKSSQAPKLLFHYYDKDFNNEADTPDNFQSRRPNTSFCFLDIRSPGLGDTAMYLCATSQGGRNEQFFGPGTRLTVL.

This sequence joins TRBV20-1 and TRBJ2-7; TRBD1 might be the D (5 bases). The V end was cut by 8 bases, the J end by 1 base, with 15 bases between. The CDR3 consists of 13 residues. The germline V gene has CDR1 DFQATT and CDR2 SNEGSKA (reference sequence). In DNA form, the CDR3 reads TGCAGTTTCCGAAAGACAGATTCCTACGAGCAGTACTTC. Its translation: CSFRKTDSYEQYF.

This clonotype came up a few times. This chain links TRBV20-1 with TRBJ2-1; TRBD2 matches at 11 bases. This CDR3 has 16 residues. The V segment lost 5 bases and the J segment 0 bases; nucleotides outside the gene matches: 6. Germline-derived CDR1 and CDR2 are DFQATT and SNEGSKA (reference sequence). As DNA, the CDR3 is TGCAGTGCTCCCGGGACTAGCGGTAACTCCTACAATGAGCAGTTCTTC. The encoded protein is CSAPGTSGNSYNEQFF.

This clonotype has just a few counts. The chain combines TRBV12-3 or TRBV12-4 with TRBJ2-5; the match to TRBD1 covers 9 bases. The V and J ends lost 7 bases and 4 bases, in that order; junction bases with no gene match: 7. This CDR3 is 14 amino acids long. This CDR3 reads CASMRTGVGETQYF. CDR3 coding DNA: TGTGCCAGCATGCGGACAGGGGTAGGAGAGACCCAGTACTTC.

CDR3 sequence: CASSLEVGNTQYF. The CDR3 DNA reads as TGTGCCAGCAGCTTAGAGGTGGGGAATACGCAGTATTTT. The chain joins TRBV7-2 to TRBJ2-3; D gene unclear. Trimming cost V 1 base and J 7 bases, with 9 bases left between them. The CDR3 runs to 13 residues. Looked up from germline, CDR1 is SGHTA and CDR2 is FQGNSA.

This chain connects TRBV20-1 to TRBJ2-1; 15 nucleotides line up with TRBD2. CDR3 length equals 13 residues. V gave up 7 bases and J gave up 9 bases; unmatched junction bases: 4. Germline CDR1 DFQATT, CDR2 SNEGSKA (reference sequence). CDR3 protein: CSGGLAGGGEQFF. DNA for the CDR3: TGCAGTGGGGGACTAGCGGGGGGCGGTGAGCAGTTCTTC.

This clonotype was counted only a few times. The J gene is TRBJ2-7, the V gene TRBV20-1; either TRBD1 or TRBD2 may fit D (7 bases each). This CDR3 comprises 15 residues. Germline V gene lookup returns CDR1 DFQATT and CDR2 SNEGSKA (reference sequence). V lost 5 bases and J lost 2, with 19 bases in between. In DNA form, the CDR3 reads TGCAGTGCTCGCCTCAGGGGGGGGCCCCCCTACGAGCAGTACTTC. It codes for CSARLRGGPPYEQYF.

This clonotype was observed a few times. The chain uses TRBV5-1 and TRBJ2-3, with D perhaps assigned TRBD1 or TRBD2 (5 bases each). The CDR3 length is 13 residues. Germline assignment: CDR1 SGHRS and CDR2 YFSETQ. V dropped 3 bases and J dropped 1 base, with 6 bases sitting between them. The CDR3 region is CASSWDGTDTQYF. The CDR3 DNA follows: TGCGCCAGCAGCTGGGACGGCACAGATACGCAGTATTTT.

Only a few counts were recorded for this clonotype. The V gene is TRBV20-1, the J gene TRBJ2-3; 7 positions agree with TRBD2. With V trimmed by 5 bases and J by 2 bases, 10 bases remained unmatched. CDR1 and CDR2 from the germline V gene are DFQATT and SNEGSKA (reference sequence). There are 15 residues in the CDR3. For the CDR3, the DNA is TGCAGTGCTCATCCCGCTAGCGGATACACAGATACGCAGTATTTT. Its translation is CSAHPASGYTDTQYF.

This clonotype came up a few times. The chain joins TRBV6-2 or TRBV6-3 to TRBJ2-1; 9 bases map to TRBD2. CDR1 is MNHEY, CDR2 SVGEGT, per germline. The CDR3 sequence is 15 residues long. The junction had 7 bases not matched to a gene; V was cut back by 6 bases and J by 4 bases. CDR3 residues: CASRKAREGYNEQFF. CDR3 nucleotides: TGTGCCAGCAGGAAAGCGCGGGAGGGTTACAATGAGCAGTTCTTC.

The chain is built from TRBV7-9 and TRBJ2-1; D is unclear. Trimming cost V 5 bases and J 5 bases, with 13 bases left between them. Germline V gene lookup returns CDR1 SEHNR and CDR2 FQNEAQ (reference sequence). This CDR3 comprises 14 residues. Written as DNA, the CDR3 is TGTGCCAGCAGCCCTCGCGGCCATGACAATGAGCAGTTCTTC. As protein: CASSPRGHDNEQFF.

The chain uses TRBV7-9 and TRBJ2-1; D possibly corresponds to TRBD2 (5 bases). CDR1 and CDR2 from the germline V gene are SEHNR and FQNEAQ (reference sequence). V shed 1 base and J shed 8 bases, with 18 bases lying between them. The CDR3 is 16 amino acids. The CDR3 loop reads CASSLGGGGIFDEQFF. Written as DNA, the CDR3 is TGTGCCAGCAGCTTAGGCGGAGGAGGCATTTTCGATGAGCAGTTCTTC.

The chain couples TRBV20-1 to TRBJ1-6, with a possible D match to TRBD1 (5 bases). The CDR3 covers 15 residues. Trimming removed 3 bases at V and 3 bases at J, with 12 bases between. The germline CDR1 and CDR2 sequences are DFQATT and SNEGSKA (reference sequence). The CDR3 region has the DNA TGCAGTGCTAGTCTATCAGGGCTCTATAATTCACCCCTCCACTTT. Its protein product is CSASLSGLYNSPLHF.

This chain connects TRBV15 to TRBJ2-1; D could derive from TRBD1 or TRBD2 (5 bases each). Trimming removed 8 bases from V and 12 bases from J, with 14 bases in between. Germline assignment: CDR1 LNHNV and CDR2 YYDKDF (reference sequence). This CDR3 is 11 amino acids long. The DNA of the CDR3 is TGTGCCACCTCAAACGGGGCTTCGCAGTTCTTC. Its protein product is CATSNGASQFF.

This clonotype was seen only a few times. The rearrangement joins TRBV20-1 to TRBJ1-2; no clear D gene. There are 11 residues in the CDR3. The ends were cut back, 3 bases at V and 5 bases at J, with 7 bases in the middle. Germline loops: CDR1 DFQATT, CDR2 SNEGSKA (reference sequence). CDR3 sequence (DNA): TGCAGTGCTAGTAGAGAGTATGGCTACACCTTC. Translating gives CSASREYGYTF.

J is TRBJ2-2 and V is TRBV6-1; maybe TRBD2 (5 bases). Germline CDR1 reads MNHNS; CDR2 reads SASEGT. Trimming removed 6 bases from V and 5 bases from J, with 13 bases in between. This CDR3 is 14 amino acids long. As DNA, the CDR3 is TGTGCCAGCAGCGGACGGAGGTGGACCGGGGAGCTGTTTTTT. It specifies CASSGRRWTGELFF.